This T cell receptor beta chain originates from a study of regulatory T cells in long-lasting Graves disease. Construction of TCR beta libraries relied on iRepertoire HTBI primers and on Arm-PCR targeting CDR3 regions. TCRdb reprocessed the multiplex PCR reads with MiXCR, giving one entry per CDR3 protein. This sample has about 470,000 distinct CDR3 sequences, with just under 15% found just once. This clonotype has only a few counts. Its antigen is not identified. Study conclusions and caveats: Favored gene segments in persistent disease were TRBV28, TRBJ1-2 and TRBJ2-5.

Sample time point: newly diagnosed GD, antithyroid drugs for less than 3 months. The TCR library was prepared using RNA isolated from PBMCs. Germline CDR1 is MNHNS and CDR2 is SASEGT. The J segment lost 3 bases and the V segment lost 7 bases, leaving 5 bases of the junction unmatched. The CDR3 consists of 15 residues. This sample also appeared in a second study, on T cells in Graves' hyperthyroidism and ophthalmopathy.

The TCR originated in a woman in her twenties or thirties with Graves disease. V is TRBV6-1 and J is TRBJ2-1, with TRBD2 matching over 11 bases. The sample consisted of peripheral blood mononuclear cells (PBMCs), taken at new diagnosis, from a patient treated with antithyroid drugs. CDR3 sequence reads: CASTTGTSGYNEQFF. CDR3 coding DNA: TGTGCCAGCACAACCGGGACTAGCGGCTACAATGAGCAGTTCTTC.